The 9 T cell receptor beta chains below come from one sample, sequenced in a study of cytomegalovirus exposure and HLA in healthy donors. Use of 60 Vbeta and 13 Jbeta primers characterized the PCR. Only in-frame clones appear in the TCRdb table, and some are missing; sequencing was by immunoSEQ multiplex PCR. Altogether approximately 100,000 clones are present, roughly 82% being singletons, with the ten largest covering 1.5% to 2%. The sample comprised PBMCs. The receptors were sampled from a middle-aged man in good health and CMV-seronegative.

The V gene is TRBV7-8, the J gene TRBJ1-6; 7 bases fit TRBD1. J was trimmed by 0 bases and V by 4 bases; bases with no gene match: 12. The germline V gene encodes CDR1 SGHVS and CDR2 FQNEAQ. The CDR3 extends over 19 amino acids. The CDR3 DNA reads TGTGCCAGCAGCTCGGAACCCGGGACAGAGCGCTCCTATAATTCACCCCTCCACTTT. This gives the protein CASSSEPGTERSYNSPLHF.

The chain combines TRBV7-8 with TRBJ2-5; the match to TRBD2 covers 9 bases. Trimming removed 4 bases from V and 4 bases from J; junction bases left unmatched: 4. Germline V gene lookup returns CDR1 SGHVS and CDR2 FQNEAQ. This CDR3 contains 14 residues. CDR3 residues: CASSSGGGAETQYF. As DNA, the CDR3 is TGTGCCAGCAGCTCGGGCGGGGGGGCAGAGACCCAGTACTTC.

The CDR3 region has the DNA TGTGCCAGCAGCCCGGGACAGGCTCTTTACGAGCAGTACTTC. Its translation: CASSPGQALYEQYF. The chain uses TRBV9 and TRBJ2-5; 8 nucleotides align to TRBD1. The end of the DNA fits TRBJ2-7 better, so the J call may be wrong. This CDR3 has 14 amino acids. CDR1 and CDR2 (germline): SGDLS, YYNGEE.

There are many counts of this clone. The CDR3 region is CASSGVPEYTQYF. The CDR3 DNA is TGCGCCAGCAGTGGTGTTCCAGAATATACGCAGTATTTT. The gene calls are TRBV10-1 and TRBJ2-3; D is undetermined. This CDR3 region has 13 residues. The ends were cut back, 4 bases at V and 7 bases at J, with 12 bases in the middle. The germline V gene encodes CDR1 WNHNN and CDR2 SYGVQD (reference sequence).

The CDR3, as DNA: TGCAGCGTCGCGGATAATCTGAGAAGGGCCAACGTCCTGACTTTC. It yields the protein CSVADNLRRANVLTF. This chain uses TRBV29-1 with TRBJ2-6; no definite D call. The germline gives CDR1 SQVTM, CDR2 ANQGSEA. The CDR3 has 15 amino acids. V was clipped by 6 bases and J by 5 bases, with 17 bases between them. The whole variable domain, filled in from reference TRBV29-1 and TRBJ2-6, reads SAVISQKPSRDICQRGTSLTIQCQVDSQVTMMFWYRQQPGQSLTLIATANQGSEATYESGFVIDKFPISRPNLTFSTLTVSNMSPEDSSIYLCSVADNLRRANVLTFGAGSRLTVL.

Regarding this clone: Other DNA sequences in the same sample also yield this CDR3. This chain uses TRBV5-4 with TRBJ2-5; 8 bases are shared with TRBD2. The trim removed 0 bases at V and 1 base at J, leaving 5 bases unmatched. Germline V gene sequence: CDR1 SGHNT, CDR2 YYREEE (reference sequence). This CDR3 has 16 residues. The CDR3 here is CASSLGLAGFQETQYF. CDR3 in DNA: TGTGCCAGCAGCTTGGGGCTAGCGGGCTTCCAAGAGACCCAGTACTTC. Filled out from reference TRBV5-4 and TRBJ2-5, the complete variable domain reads ETGVTQSPTHLIKTRGQQVTLRCSSQSGHNTVSWYQQALGQGPQFIFQYYREEENGRGNFPPRFSGLQFPNYSSELNVNALELDDSALYLCASSLGLAGFQETQYFGPGTRLLVL.

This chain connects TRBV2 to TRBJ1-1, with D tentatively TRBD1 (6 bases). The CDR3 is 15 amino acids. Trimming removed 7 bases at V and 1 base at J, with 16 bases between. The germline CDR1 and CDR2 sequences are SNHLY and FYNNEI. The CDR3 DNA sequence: TGTGCCAGCATCCCGGACAGTCTGGGGAACACTGAAGCTTTCTTT. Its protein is CASIPDSLGNTEAFF.

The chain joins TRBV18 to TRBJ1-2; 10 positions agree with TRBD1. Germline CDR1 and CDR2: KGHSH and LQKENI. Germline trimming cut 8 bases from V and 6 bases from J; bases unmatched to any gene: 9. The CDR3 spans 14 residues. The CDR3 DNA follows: TGTGCCAGCACCCGGGACAGGGGCATAGATGGCTACACCTTC. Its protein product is CASTRDRGIDGYTF.

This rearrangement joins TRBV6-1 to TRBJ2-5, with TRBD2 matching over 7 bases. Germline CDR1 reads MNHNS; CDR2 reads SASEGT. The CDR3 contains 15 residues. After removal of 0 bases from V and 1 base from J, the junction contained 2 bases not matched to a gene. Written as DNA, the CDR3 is TGTGCCAGCAGTGAAGCGCGGGGGTCCCAAGAGACCCAGTACTTC. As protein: CASSEARGSQETQYF.